This T cell receptor (beta chain) emerged from a study of cytomegalovirus exposure and HLA in healthy donors. The PCR made use of 60 Vbeta and 13 Jbeta primers. Produced via immunoSEQ multiplex PCR; TCRdb's table is partial and in-frame only. The profile shows over 150,000 clones, roughly 80% of them singletons. The CDR3 is 20 residues long. Trimming cost V 1 base and J 0 bases, with 22 bases left between them. Germline-derived CDR1 and CDR2 are SGHVS and FQNEAQ. The sequencing input was PBMCs. This rearrangement joins TRBV7-8 to TRBJ2-4; D might be TRBD1 (6 bases). The receptor was isolated from a man aged 30 to 45 in good health and CMV-seronegative. CDR3 DNA sequence: TGTGCCAGCAGCTTAGGTCGTCAAGGGGGAGACCTACTAGCCAAAAACATTCAGTACTTC. Amino acid sequence: CASSLGRQGGDLLAKNIQYF.